This TCR beta chain was captured in a study of blood T cell repertoires in COVID-19. Overall study context: In each case, the material was cDNA or gDNA derived from T cells, B-cell-depleted T cells, or PBMCs.

In the original analysis: Cell counts per sample came from amplifying reference gene primers. Repertoires were generated with immunoSEQ multiplex PCR, while TCRdb's copy carries only in-frame clones and drops some. D and trimming were read from the DNA, whereas the V and J calls and clone size are those reported in that table. The sample lists a few hundred thousand clones, 70% to 90% occurring once. The study drew participants aged roughly 18 to 95 years from some 23 US areas. Cohorts were assigned according to the clinical history that participants reported. Sequences were obtained from PBMCs or T cells enriched from blood (not recorded which). This TCR was recovered from a woman aged 18 to 35 who had recovered from COVID-19.

The CDR3 coding sequence is TGTGCCAGCAGTCCAAAGTACAGGGGAACCAACACCGGGGAGCTGTTTTTT. It yields the protein CASSPKYRGTNTGELFF. The V gene is TRBV5-4, the J gene TRBJ2-2; 7 bases are shared with TRBD1. Germline lookup yields CDR1 SGHNT and CDR2 YYREEE (reference sequence). The CDR3 has 17 amino acids. After removal of 5 bases from V and 2 bases from J, the junction contained 12 bases not matched to a gene.